These 26 T cell receptor beta chains share one sample of origin, sequenced in a study of OX40 agonist ivuxolimab in advanced cancers. Using immunoSEQ multiplex PCR, the repertoire was profiled, and TCRdb retains in-frame clones only, with some absent. The repertoire holds about 63,000 clones, 75% to 90% seen once, with about 10% in the top ten. The sample here was CD4+ or CD8+ T cells sorted from blood, taken in a trial of the OX40 agonist ivuxolimab. Receptors originate from an adult with an advanced solid tumor such as melanoma, head and neck, liver or kidney cancer.

V is TRBV9 and J is TRBJ2-2; 11 bases map to TRBD2. Germline lookup yields CDR1 SGDLS and CDR2 YYNGEE. The V segment lost 1 base and the J segment 5 bases; nucleotides outside the gene matches: 4. CDR3 size: 16 residues. The chain's CDR3 is CASSVRGLAATGELFF. CDR3 DNA sequence: TGTGCCAGCAGCGTAAGGGGACTAGCGGCAACCGGGGAGCTGTTTTTT.

The rearrangement uses TRBV5-1 and TRBJ2-5; 8 bases fit TRBD1. The J call may be mistaken, given a closer DNA end match to TRBJ2-7. Germline V gene lookup returns CDR1 SGHRS and CDR2 YFSETQ. The CDR3 contains 14 residues. The CDR3 spells CASSRRGQSYEQYF. CDR3 nucleotide sequence: TGCGCCAGCAGCCGCAGGGGGCAATCCTACGAGCAGTACTTC.

The J gene is TRBJ1-3, the V gene TRBV6-6; D not resolved. CDR3 length: 15 amino acids. Germline V gene sequence: CDR1 MNHNY, CDR2 SVGAGI (reference sequence). Trimming removed 6 bases from V and 4 bases from J, with 16 bases in between. CDR3 nucleotide sequence: TGTGCCAGCAGCGATAGAATGACGGGGGGAAACACCATATATTTT. Its translation: CASSDRMTGGNTIYF.

This CDR3 reads CASSKGPPGNTIYF. CDR3 bases: TGTGCCAGCAGCAAAGGCCCGCCTGGAAACACCATATATTTT. The rearrangement uses TRBV21-1 and TRBJ1-3. TRBV21-1 is recorded as a pseudogene. The CDR3 totals 14 residues.

The chain recombines TRBV7-2 with TRBJ2-3; 9 nucleotides line up with TRBD2. The CDR3 sequence is 15 residues long. Germline CDR1 SGHTA, CDR2 FQGNSA. Unmatched junction bases numbered 6, after V lost 1 base and J lost 7 bases. CDR3 region: CASSLGFSGSYTQYF. DNA of the CDR3: TGTGCCAGCAGCTTAGGGTTTAGCGGGAGTTATACGCAGTATTTT.

The chain joins TRBV21-1 to TRBJ2-7; the table's TRBD1 call for D was not verified on the DNA. TRBV21-1 is designated a pseudogene. The CDR3 consists of 17 residues. The CDR3 sequence is CASSKAEGAPTAYEQYF. The CDR3 DNA follows: TGTGCCAGCAGCAAAGCAGAGGGGGCGCCCACCGCCTACGAGCAGTACTTC.

The J gene is TRBJ1-1, the V gene TRBV5-1, with 12 bases matching TRBD1. From germline, CDR1 is SGHRS and CDR2 YFSETQ. V shed 4 bases and J 1 base; nucleotides not matched to a gene: 14. The CDR3 runs 19 residues. The CDR3 coding sequence is TGCGCCAGCAGCAGATCGGGGACAGGGGGCGGTTTGTCGAACACTGAAGCTTTCTTT. It encodes CASSRSGTGGGLSNTEAFF. Using reference TRBV5-1 and TRBJ1-1 for the parts outside the CDR3, the full variable domain is KAGVTQTPRYLIKTRGQQVTLSCSPISGHRSVSWYQQTPGQGLQFLFEYFSETQRNKGNFPGRFSGRQFSNSRSEMNVSTLELGDSALYLCASSRSGTGGGLSNTEAFFGQGTRLTVV.

The chain joins TRBV11-2 to TRBJ2-1; D might be TRBD1 (6 bases). V was clipped by 2 bases and J by 3 bases, with 17 bases between them. There are 17 residues in the CDR3. CDR1 is SGHAT, CDR2 FQNNGV, per germline. DNA of the CDR3: TGTGCCAGCAGCTTACGCTTAGGGGGTTTGATCTACAATGAGCAGTTCTTC. Translated: CASSLRLGGLIYNEQFF.

The chain has TRBV11-2 and TRBJ2-7, with 9 bases fitting TRBD1. The CDR3 is made up of 15 amino acids. Trimming cost V 4 bases and J 0 bases; bases outside gene matches: 4. Germline CDR1 and CDR2: SGHAT and FQNNGV. CDR3 region: CASSWGTGSSYEQYF. CDR3 bases: TGTGCCAGCAGCTGGGGGACAGGGAGCTCCTACGAGCAGTACTTC.

The chain carries TRBV5-1 and TRBJ1-2; maybe TRBD1 (6 bases). CDR1 is SGHRS, CDR2 YFSETQ, per germline. V gave up 3 bases and J gave up 3 bases, with 18 bases separating them. CDR3 size: 16 residues. CDR3 sequence: CASSYISTGSHYGYTF. CDR3 in DNA: TGCGCCAGCAGCTACATATCCACAGGGTCCCACTATGGCTACACCTTC. Full variable domain (remainder filled in from reference TRBV5-1 and TRBJ1-2): KAGVTQTPRYLIKTRGQQVTLSCSPISGHRSVSWYQQTPGQGLQFLFEYFSETQRNKGNFPGRFSGRQFSNSRSEMNVSTLELGDSALYLCASSYISTGSHYGYTFGSGTRLTVV.

The CDR3 protein is CASSFMYEQFF. As DNA, the CDR3 is TGCGCCAGCAGCTTTATGTATGAGCAGTTCTTC. The rearrangement uses TRBV5-1 and TRBJ2-1; D unclear. V lost 2 bases and J lost 8, with 5 bases in between. The CDR3 contains 11 residues. Germline V CDR1 and CDR2: SGHRS, YFSETQ. The full variable domain, rest sourced from reference TRBV5-1 and TRBJ2-1, is KAGVTQTPRYLIKTRGQQVTLSCSPISGHRSVSWYQQTPGQGLQFLFEYFSETQRNKGNFPGRFSGRQFSNSRSEMNVSTLELGDSALYLCASSFMYEQFFGPGTRLTVL.

This chain links TRBV2 with TRBJ2-6; D might be TRBD1 or TRBD2, each matching 5 bases. The germline V and J ends were trimmed by 1 base and 5 bases, with 9 bases remaining between them. CDR3 length: 15 residues. Germline CDR1 reads SNHLY; CDR2 reads FYNNEI. CDR3 DNA: TGTGCCAGCAGTGAAGTGGGGGTTAGGGCCAACGTCCTGACTTTC. Residues: CASSEVGVRANVLTF.

The chain is built from TRBV5-1 and TRBJ2-1, with D possibly matching TRBD1 (5 bases). With 0 bases removed from V and 0 bases from J, the gap between germline ends came to 7 bases. Germline V lookup: CDR1 SGHRS, CDR2 YFSETQ. The CDR3 is made up of 15 amino acids. CDR3 loop: CASSLDRSSYNEQFF. CDR3 bases: TGCGCCAGCAGCTTGGACAGGAGCTCCTACAATGAGCAGTTCTTC.

The chain carries TRBV5-5 and TRBJ1-1, with D perhaps matching TRBD1 (5 bases). Germline CDR1 reads SGHKS; CDR2 reads YYEKEE (reference sequence). Trimming left V 4 bases short and J 3 bases short, with 13 bases between. This CDR3 is 14 amino acids long. Here the CDR3 DNA reads TGTGCCAGCAGCCCCGGGACGGTAGACACTGAAGCTTTCTTT. Translated: CASSPGTVDTEAFF.

This chain connects TRBV4-1 to TRBJ1-5, with 8 nucleotides matching TRBD1. Germline V gene data show CDR1 as MGHRA and CDR2 as YSYEKL. The CDR3 totals 15 residues. V was clipped by 3 bases and J by 4 bases; unmatched bases: 5. The CDR3 nucleotides read TGCGCCAGCAGCCAGACAGGGGACCCTAATCAGCCCCAGCATTTT. Translated, it gives CASSQTGDPNQPQHF.

The chain uses TRBV5-1 and TRBJ1-5, with 8 bases lining up with TRBD1. With 5 bases clipped from V and 0 bases from J, the junction kept 10 bases outside the gene matches. In germline, CDR1 is SGHRS, CDR2 YFSETQ. The CDR3 runs to 17 residues. This CDR3 reads CASSPGTGFYSNQPQHF. The CDR3 DNA reads as TGCGCCAGCAGTCCAGGGACAGGATTTTATAGCAATCAGCCCCAGCATTTT.

The rearrangement uses TRBV7-2 and TRBJ2-4; D is unresolved. Germline V gene data show CDR1 as SGHTA and CDR2 as FQGNSA. V lost 4 bases and J lost 8, with 6 bases in between. There are 11 residues in the CDR3. CDR3 region: CASSSIDIQYF. In nucleotides, the CDR3 is TGTGCCAGCAGCTCTATAGACATTCAGTACTTC.

J is TRBJ1-1 and V is TRBV30; D is perhaps TRBD1 (6 bases). Germline assignment: CDR1 GTSNPN and CDR2 SVGIG (reference sequence). The CDR3 runs to 13 residues. V lost 3 bases and J 7 bases, leaving 15 bases between the germline ends. This CDR3 reads CAWSVYRAIEAFF. The CDR3 DNA reads as TGTGCCTGGAGCGTTTACAGGGCAATTGAAGCTTTCTTT.

The rearrangement uses TRBV6-1 and TRBJ2-2, with D perhaps matching TRBD2 (6 bases). CDR1 and CDR2 from the germline V gene are MNHNS and SASEGT. The CDR3 runs to 15 residues. The V and J ends lost 4 bases and 8 bases respectively, with 17 bases between them. The CDR3 region is CASSVGTLRTGELFF. DNA of the CDR3: TGTGCCAGCAGTGTGGGGACTCTAAGAACGGGGGAGCTGTTTTTT.

The J gene is TRBJ1-2, the V gene TRBV28, with a weak D call TRBD1 (5 bases). Per the germline V gene, CDR1 is MDHEN and CDR2 is SYDVKM. The length of the CDR3 is 12 residues. Trimming removed 6 bases at V and 6 bases at J, with 11 bases between. CDR3 in DNA: TGTGCCAGCAGGGGCGGGGCTCATGGCTACACCTTC. This gives the protein CASRGGAHGYTF.

The gene calls are TRBV5-1 and TRBJ2-5; the D gene is possibly TRBD1 (6 bases). Trimming removed 2 bases from V and 3 bases from J, with 8 bases in between. This CDR3 contains 13 residues. Germline V gene lookup returns CDR1 SGHRS and CDR2 YFSETQ. The CDR3 loop reads CASSLYREETQYF. The CDR3 DNA reads as TGCGCCAGCAGCTTATACAGGGAAGAGACCCAGTACTTC.

The rearrangement joins TRBV7-9 to TRBJ2-7; D not certain. The CDR3 loop spans 10 amino acids. The germline V and J ends were trimmed by 6 bases and 2 bases, with 2 bases remaining between them. Looked up from germline, CDR1 is SEHNR and CDR2 is FQNEAQ (reference sequence). The CDR3 DNA reads TGTGCCAGCAGTCCCTACGAGCAGTACTTC. It translates to CASSPYEQYF.

The chain is built from TRBV5-6 and TRBJ2-7; TRBD1 agrees at 9 bases. This CDR3 contains 14 residues. Germline CDR1 and CDR2: SGHDT and YYEEEE. The ends lost 5 bases at V and 2 bases at J; junction bases unmatched: 5. CDR3 nucleotides: TGTGCCAGCAGGCGAGGACAGGGGACCTACGAGCAGTACTTC. It is translated as CASRRGQGTYEQYF.

This clone was detected only once. The chain recombines TRBV28 with TRBJ1-6, with TRBD1 as a possible D gene (5 bases). Germline V gene lookup returns CDR1 MDHEN and CDR2 SYDVKM. Trimming left V 2 bases short and J 8 bases short, with 10 bases between. This CDR3 region has 14 residues. Here the CDR3 DNA reads TGTGCCAGCAGTTTACAGGGAGATTATTCACCCCTCCACTTT. It encodes CASSLQGDYSPLHF. Combining the CDR3 with reference TRBV28 and TRBJ1-6 gives the whole variable domain DVKVTQSSRYLVKRTGEKVFLECVQDMDHENMFWYRQDPGLGLRLIYFSYDVKMKEKGDIPEGYSVSREKKERFSLILESASTNQTSMYLCASSLQGDYSPLHFGNGTRLTVT.

This sequence joins TRBV4-1 and TRBJ1-5; D is unclear. V dropped 0 bases and J dropped 7 bases, with 13 bases sitting between them. CDR1 is MGHRA and CDR2 is YSYEKL in the germline V gene. This CDR3 is built from 15 residues. The CDR3 sequence: CASSQDDRFVQPQHF. The CDR3 region has the DNA TGCGCCAGCAGCCAAGATGACCGATTCGTCCAGCCCCAGCATTTT.

The gene calls are TRBV15 and TRBJ1-6; D gene ambiguous. CDR3 length: 12 amino acids. Trimming stripped 0 bases from V and 11 bases from J, with 5 bases between. Germline V gene sequence: CDR1 LNHNV, CDR2 YYDKDF (reference sequence). CDR3 sequence (DNA): TGTGCCACCAGCAGAGATCGAGCACCCCTCCACTTT. Translated, it gives CATSRDRAPLHF.